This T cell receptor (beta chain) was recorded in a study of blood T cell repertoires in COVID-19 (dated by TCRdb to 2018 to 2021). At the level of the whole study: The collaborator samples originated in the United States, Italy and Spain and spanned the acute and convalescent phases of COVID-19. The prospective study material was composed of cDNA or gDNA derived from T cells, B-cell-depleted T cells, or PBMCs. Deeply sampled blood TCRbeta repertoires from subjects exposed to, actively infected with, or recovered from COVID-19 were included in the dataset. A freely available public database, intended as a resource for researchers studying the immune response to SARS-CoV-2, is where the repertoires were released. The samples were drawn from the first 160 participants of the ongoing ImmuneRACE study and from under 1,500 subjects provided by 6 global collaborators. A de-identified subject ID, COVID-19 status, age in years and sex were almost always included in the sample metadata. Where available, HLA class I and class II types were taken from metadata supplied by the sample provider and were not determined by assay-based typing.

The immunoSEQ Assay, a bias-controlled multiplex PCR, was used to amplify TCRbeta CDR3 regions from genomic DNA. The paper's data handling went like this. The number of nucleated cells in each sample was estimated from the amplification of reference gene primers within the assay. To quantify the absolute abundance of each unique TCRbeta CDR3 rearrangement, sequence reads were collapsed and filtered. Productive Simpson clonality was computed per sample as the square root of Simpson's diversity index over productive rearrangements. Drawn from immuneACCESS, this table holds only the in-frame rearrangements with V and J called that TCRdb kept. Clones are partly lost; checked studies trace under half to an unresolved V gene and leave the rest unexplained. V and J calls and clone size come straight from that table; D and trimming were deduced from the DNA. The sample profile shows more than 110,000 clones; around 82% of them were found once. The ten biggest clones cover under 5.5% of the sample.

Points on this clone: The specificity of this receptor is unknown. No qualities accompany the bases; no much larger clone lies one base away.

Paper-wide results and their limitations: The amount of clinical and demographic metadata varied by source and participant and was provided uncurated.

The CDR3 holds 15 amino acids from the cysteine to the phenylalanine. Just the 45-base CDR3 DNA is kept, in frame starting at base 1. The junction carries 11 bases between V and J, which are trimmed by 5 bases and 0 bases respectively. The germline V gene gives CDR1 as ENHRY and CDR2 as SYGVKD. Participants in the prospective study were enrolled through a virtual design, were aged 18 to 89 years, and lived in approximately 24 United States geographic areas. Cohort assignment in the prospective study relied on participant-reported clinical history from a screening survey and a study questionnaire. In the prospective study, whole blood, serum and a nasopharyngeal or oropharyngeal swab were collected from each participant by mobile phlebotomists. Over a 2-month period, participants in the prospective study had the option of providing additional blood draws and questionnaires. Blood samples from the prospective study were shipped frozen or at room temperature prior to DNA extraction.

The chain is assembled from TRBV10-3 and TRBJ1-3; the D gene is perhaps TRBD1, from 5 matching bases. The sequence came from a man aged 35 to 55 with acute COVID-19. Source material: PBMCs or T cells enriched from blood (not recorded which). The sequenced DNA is TGTGCCATCAGTCCGGGACTGATCTCTGGAAACACCATATATTTT. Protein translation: CAISPGLISGNTIYF.